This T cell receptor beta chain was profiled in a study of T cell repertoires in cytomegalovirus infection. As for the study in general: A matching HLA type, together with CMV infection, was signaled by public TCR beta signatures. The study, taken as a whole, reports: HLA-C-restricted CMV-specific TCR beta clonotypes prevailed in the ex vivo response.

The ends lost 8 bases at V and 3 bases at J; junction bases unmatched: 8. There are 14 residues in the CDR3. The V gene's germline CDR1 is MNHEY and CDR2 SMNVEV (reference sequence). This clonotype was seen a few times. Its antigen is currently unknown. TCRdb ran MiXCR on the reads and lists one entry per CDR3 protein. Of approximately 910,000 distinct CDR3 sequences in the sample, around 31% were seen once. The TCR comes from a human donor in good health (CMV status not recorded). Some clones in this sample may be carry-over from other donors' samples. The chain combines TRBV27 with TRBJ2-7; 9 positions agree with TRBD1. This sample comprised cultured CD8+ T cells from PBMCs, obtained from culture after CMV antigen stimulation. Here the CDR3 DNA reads TGTGCCAGCGGCTCGGGACAGGGATACTACGAGCAGTACGTC. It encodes CASGSGQGYYEQYV.